The TCR beta chain under discussion was sequenced for a study of STAT5B mutations in CD4+ large granular lymphocyte leukemia. Findings and caveats of the study: Without putative leukemic clones, patient CD4-sorted repertoires remained more clonal than healthy CD4+ repertoires.

CDR1 is MGHDK and CDR2 is SYGVNS in the germline V gene. The CDR3 contains 14 residues. Trimming left V 8 bases short and J 7 bases short, with 15 bases between. Only in-frame clones appear in the TCRdb table, and some are missing; sequencing was by immunoSEQ multiplex PCR. Among around 31,000 clones listed, about 70% were seen once. In this sample, this clone turned up a few times. Its antigen is unknown. The TCR comes from a human donor in good health. Sequenced input: CD4+ T cells from blood buffy coats. The V call is TRBV25-1, the J call TRBJ1-6, with a tentative D call TRBD1 (5 bases). The CDR3 nucleotides are TGTGCCAGCCGACAAACAGGACTAAATTCACCCCTCCACTTT. Its protein is CASRQTGLNSPLHF. The full variable domain, completed using reference TRBV25-1 and TRBJ1-6, is EADIYQTPRYLVIGTGKKITLECSQTMGHDKMYWYQQDPGMELHLIHYSYGVNSTEKGDLSSESTVSRIRTEHFPLTLESARPSHTSQYLCASRQTGLNSPLHFGNGTRLTVT.